This entry features one T cell receptor beta chain sequence. The specificity of this receptor is unknown. No much larger clone is present one base from it, and per-base qualities are unavailable. This sample was taken from a study of blood T cell repertoires in COVID-19 (dated by TCRdb to 2019 to 2021). Broadly, across the study: Collaborator samples came from the United States, Italy and Spain and covered acute and convalescent phases of COVID-19. The samples were drawn from the first 160 participants of the ongoing ImmuneRACE study and from roughly 1,300 subjects provided by 6 global collaborators. HLA class I and class II types, where available, came from metadata supplied by the sample provider rather than from assay-based typing. Sample metadata almost always included a de-identified subject ID, COVID-19 status, age in years and sex. The repertoires were made available in a free public database intended to serve as a resource for research on the immune response to SARS-CoV-2. Deeply sampled blood TCRbeta repertoires from subjects exposed to, actively infected with, or recovered from COVID-19 were included in the dataset. The prospective study material was composed of cDNA or gDNA derived from T cells, B-cell-depleted T cells, or PBMCs. On the study overall, not on this receptor specifically: How much clinical and demographic metadata was included differed by source and by participant, and the metadata was provided uncurated.

The junction shows trimming of 1 base on V and 6 bases on J, and the gene matches do not reach 8 bases of it. CDR1 and CDR2, looked up from the germline V gene (reference sequence), are LNHDA and SQIVND. The CDR3 sequence holds 16 residues, the cysteine and phenylalanine included. Only the CDR3 part of the read is kept: 48 bases, read in frame from the first base. TCRbeta CDR3 regions were amplified from genomic DNA using the immunoSEQ Assay, a bias-controlled multiplex PCR. On the study's bioinformatics: The number of nucleated cells in each sample was estimated from the amplification of reference gene primers within the assay. To quantify the absolute abundance of each unique TCRbeta CDR3 rearrangement, sequence reads were collapsed and filtered. For each sample, productive Simpson clonality was calculated as the square root of Simpson's diversity index over productive rearrangements. In TCRdb, the immuneACCESS table is reduced to in-frame sequences with V and J assigned. These tables do not hold every clone; where another copy was compared, an unresolved V gene accounts for under half, and the others remain unexplained. V and J calls plus clone size are reproduced from that table; the DNA served to infer D and trimming. The table for this sample lists some 76,000 clones; around 90% of them were counted only once. The ten biggest clones cover under 13% of the sample.

Whole blood was collected in K2EDTA tubes by collaborating institutions according to the institutions' own protocols. For TCRbeta analysis, collaborator samples were shipped as frozen whole blood, as isolated PBMCs, or as DNA extracted from either sample type. This receptor was taken from a woman between 18 and 29 years old with acute or convalescent COVID-19. The chain is made from TRBV19 and TRBJ1-2, and TRBD1 aligns with 10 junction nucleotides. Sequences were obtained from peripheral blood. The CDR3 amino acid sequence is: CASSIGPTGGEDGYTF. In nucleotide form, the sequence is TGTGCCAGTAGTATAGGCCCGACAGGGGGCGAAGATGGCTACACCTTC.